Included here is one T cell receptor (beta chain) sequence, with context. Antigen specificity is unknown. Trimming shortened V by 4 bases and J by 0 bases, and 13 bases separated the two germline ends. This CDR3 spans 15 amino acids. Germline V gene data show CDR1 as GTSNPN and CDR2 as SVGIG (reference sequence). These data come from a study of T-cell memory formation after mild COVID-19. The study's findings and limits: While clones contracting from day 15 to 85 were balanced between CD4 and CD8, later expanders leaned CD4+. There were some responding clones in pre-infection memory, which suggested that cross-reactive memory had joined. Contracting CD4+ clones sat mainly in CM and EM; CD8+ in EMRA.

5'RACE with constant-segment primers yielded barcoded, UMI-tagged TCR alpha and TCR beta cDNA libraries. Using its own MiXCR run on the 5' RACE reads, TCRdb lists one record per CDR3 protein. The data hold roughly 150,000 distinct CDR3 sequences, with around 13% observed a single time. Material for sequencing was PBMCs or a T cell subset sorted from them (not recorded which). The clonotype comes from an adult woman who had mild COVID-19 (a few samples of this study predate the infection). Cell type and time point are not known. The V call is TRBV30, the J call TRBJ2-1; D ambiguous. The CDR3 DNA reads TGTGCCTGGATTTTCGGCGGATCCTCCTACAATGAGCAGTTCTTC. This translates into CAWIFGGSSYNEQFF.